These T cell receptor beta chains were read from a single sample in a study of T cell responses to AZD1222 COVID-19 vaccine. TCRdb's copy holds only in-frame clones and misses some; the assay was immunoSEQ multiplex PCR. Of some 200,000 clones listed, around 89% are singletons. This sample comprised peripheral blood, obtained on day 0 of AZD1222 vaccination. The receptors were gathered from an adult in good health. Both conserved end residues are part of each CDR3. A D gene is named only where the DNA matches it firmly. Not all rows give a size; the values are once, few, many and, for expanded clones, a class.

>TRBV7-2|-|TRBJ2-5|-
CASSLAPGFQETQYF
TGTGCCAGCAGCTTAGCCCCGGGATTCCAAGAGACCCAGTACTTC
>TRBV4-1|-|TRBJ2-3|TRBD2
CASSQESSGGLGDTQYF
TGCGCCAGCAGCCAAGAAAGTTCGGGGGGGCTTGGAGATACGCAGTATTTT
>TRBV11-2|-|TRBJ2-4|TRBD2
CASSLVSSGRVRGNIQYF
TGTGCCAGCAGCTTAGTTAGTAGCGGGAGGGTCCGAGGGAACATTCAGTACTTC
>TRBV2|-|TRBJ1-5|-
CASSQSEGQPQHF
TGTGCCAGCAGCCAATCGGAGGGACAGCCCCAGCATTTT
>TRBV6-5|-|TRBJ1-4|-
CASSYQTDEKLFF
TGTGCCAGCAGTTACCAGACGGATGAAAAACTGTTTTTT
>TRBV7-2|-|TRBJ2-1|TRBD2
CASSLVGAGAYEQFF
TGTGCCAGCAGCTTAGTAGGGGCGGGAGCGTATGAGCAGTTCTTC
>TRBV19|many|TRBJ2-1|TRBD2
CASGLAGGNEQFF
TGTGCCAGTGGACTAGCGGGAGGCAATGAGCAGTTCTTC
>TRBV30|once|TRBJ2-7|TRBD2
CAWSAGRTSGRLGEQYF
TGTGCCTGGAGTGCCGGGAGGACTAGCGGGAGGTTGGGAGAGCAGTACTTC
>TRBV5-1|-|TRBJ1-4|-
CASSLDGPGTNEKLFF
TGCGCCAGCAGCTTGGACGGACCTGGGACTAATGAAAAACTGTTTTTT
>TRBV7-9|few|TRBJ1-3|TRBD1
CASSPWQGANTIYF
TGTGCCAGCAGCCCCTGGCAGGGGGCAAACACCATATATTTT
>TRBV29-1|-|TRBJ1-1|-
CSVGQAGFGTEAFF
TGCAGCGTTGGACAGGCAGGGTTTGGCACTGAAGCTTTCTTT
>TRBV12-3/TRBV12-4|-|TRBJ2-4|TRBD2
CASTHSGGNIQYF
TGTGCCAGCACTCATAGCGGGGGAAACATTCAGTACTTC
>TRBV6-6|-|TRBJ2-1|-
CASSYSRGAHEQFF
TGTGCCAGCAGTTACTCGAGGGGAGCGCATGAGCAGTTCTTC
>TRBV4-3|-|TRBJ1-3|-
CASSQYSPGAFSGNTIYF
TGCGCCAGCAGCCAGTATTCCCCCGGGGCCTTCTCTGGAAACACCATATATTTT
>TRBV30|-|TRBJ1-4|-
CAGGLEKLFF
TGTGCAGGTGGCCTGGAAAAACTGTTTTTT
>TRBV30|-|TRBJ1-1|-
CAWSWGMNTEAFF
TGTGCCTGGAGTTGGGGTATGAACACTGAAGCTTTCTTT
>TRBV7-2|few|TRBJ2-7|-
CASSLGAVGLRGEQYF
TGTGCCAGCAGCTTAGGGGCGGTGGGGCTACGAGGTGAGCAGTACTTC
>TRBV12-3/TRBV12-4|-|TRBJ1-2|-
CASSLPHYGGYTF
TGTGCCAGCAGTTTACCCCATTATGGGGGCTACACCTTC
>TRBV5-5|few|TRBJ1-6|TRBD1
CASSTGQGDNSPLHF
TGTGCCAGCAGCACAGGACAGGGAGATAATTCACCCCTCCACTTT
>TRBV28|-|TRBJ1-1|-
CASSLMWSEAFF
TGTGCCAGCAGTTTGATGTGGTCTGAAGCTTTCTTT
>TRBV18|-|TRBJ2-7|-
CASSPPSGLASYEQYF
TGTGCCAGCTCACCCCCCTCCGGGCTTGCCTCCTACGAGCAGTACTTC
>TRBV6-1|-|TRBJ1-2|-
CASSEGGVGGYTF
TGTGCCAGCAGTGAGGGCGGGGTCGGTGGCTACACCTTC
>TRBV27|-|TRBJ2-1|-
CASSLPPNNNEQFF
TGTGCCAGCAGTCTCCCCCCTAATAACAATGAGCAGTTCTTC
>TRBV7-2|-|TRBJ1-2|TRBD1
CASSLERQGRDYGYTF
TGTGCCAGCAGCTTAGAGAGACAGGGGAGAGACTATGGCTACACCTTC
>TRBV5-6|-|TRBJ1-5|TRBD1
CASSLGQGYQPQHF
TGTGCCAGCAGCCTGGGACAGGGTTACCAGCCCCAGCATTTT
>TRBV6-5|-|TRBJ2-7|TRBD1
CASKKDRGAYEQYF
TGTGCCAGCAAAAAGGACAGGGGGGCCTACGAGCAGTACTTC